This TCR beta chain was documented in a study of identical twins. Study results and limitations: In monozygotic twins, models underestimated the sharing of out-of-frame TCR alpha.

TCRdb used MiXCR to reprocess the 5' RACE reads, holding one entry per CDR3 protein. The sample has 690,000 or so distinct CDR3 sequences; less than 7% are singletons. On this clonotype: The antigen is not known.

CDR1 SGHTA and CDR2 FQGTGA come from the germline V gene. V lost 5 bases and J lost 0; bases outside the gene matches: 8. The CDR3 totals 18 residues. This chain connects TRBV7-3 to TRBJ2-3; TRBD2 aligns across 13 bases. This TCR was recovered from a man between 18 and 35 years old in good health. Sequenced input: naive T cells sorted from blood. The CDR3 nucleotides are TGTGCCAGCAGCATTACTAGCGGGAGGGCACCTAGCACAGATACGCAGTATTTT. This encodes CASSITSGRAPSTDTQYF.